Listed below are T cell receptor beta chains from one sample, sequenced in a study of cytomegalovirus exposure and HLA in healthy donors. Clones were read by immunoSEQ multiplex PCR, and TCRdb kept only the in-frame ones, dropping some. The data show 150,000 to 170,000 clones, with about four fifths seen just once and approximately 2.8% held by the top ten. Sequenced sample: PBMCs. These receptors came from a young man in good health and CMV-seronegative. Each CDR3 is given with its conserved first and last residue. Each record gives: J gene, CDR3 length, V gene, D gene, CDR3 protein. The D gene is left open where the match is weak.

J gene: TRBJ1-2; CDR3 length: 14; V gene: TRBV11-2; D gene: .; CDR3 protein: CASSPTTAPYGYTF
J gene: TRBJ2-1; CDR3 length: 17; V gene: TRBV5-4; D gene: .; CDR3 protein: CASTFGVEGGPDNEQFF
J gene: TRBJ1-3; CDR3 length: 17; V gene: TRBV9; D gene: .; CDR3 protein: CASSDPMQGFSGNTIYF
J gene: TRBJ1-5; CDR3 length: 14; V gene: TRBV10-2; D gene: .; CDR3 protein: CASSGSGGNQPQHF
J gene: TRBJ1-1; CDR3 length: 15; V gene: TRBV9; D gene: TRBD1; CDR3 protein: CASSQTGATNTEAFF
J gene: TRBJ2-4; CDR3 length: 15; V gene: TRBV27; D gene: TRBD2; CDR3 protein: CASSSLWRGGNSQYF
J gene: TRBJ2-2; CDR3 length: 17; V gene: TRBV9; D gene: .; CDR3 protein: CASSEAPREPNTGELFF
J gene: .; CDR3 length: 13; V gene: TRBV7-2; D gene: .; CDR3 protein: CASSFGSSYEQYF
J gene: TRBJ1-3; CDR3 length: 14; V gene: TRBV7-9; D gene: .; CDR3 protein: CASSSQGTGNTIYF
J gene: TRBJ2-2; CDR3 length: 15; V gene: TRBV5-1; D gene: TRBD1; CDR3 protein: CASSLRTGIPGELFF
J gene: TRBJ2-7; CDR3 length: 14; V gene: TRBV11-2; D gene: .; CDR3 protein: CASSFTRLQSEQYF
J gene: TRBJ1-1; CDR3 length: 14; V gene: TRBV28; D gene: TRBD1; CDR3 protein: CASSNLQGRTEAFF
J gene: TRBJ1-1; CDR3 length: 15; V gene: TRBV6-5; D gene: .; CDR3 protein: CASSYAGRSNTEAFF
J gene: TRBJ2-5; CDR3 length: 15; V gene: TRBV5-1; D gene: TRBD2; CDR3 protein: CASSDQGGGEETQYF